In this sample, the clone carrying this TCR beta chain turned up a few times. The data originate from a study of early T cells in non-severe SARS-CoV-2 infection. Across the whole study: Unsorted whole blood bulk RNA was sequenced, with unpaired chains.

Germline CDR1 MGHRA, CDR2 YSYEKL. The CDR3 sequence is 17 residues long. Deletions cut 0 bases from V and 3 bases from J, with 17 bases between. cDNA molecules, individually, were tagged with unique molecular identifiers. TCRdb re-called the 5' RACE reads with MiXCR, one entry per CDR3 protein. The table records just over 60,000 distinct CDR3 sequences, more than 9% of them present only once. This sequence joins TRBV4-1 and TRBJ2-5; weak D call: TRBD1 (6 bases). The sequenced sample consisted of whole blood. The TCR sequence derives from an adult who was a healthcare worker with PCR-confirmed SARS-CoV-2 infection or an uninfected control (not recorded which). CDR3 loop: CASSQDRPFGGKETQYF. The CDR3 region has the DNA TGCGCCAGCAGCCAAGACCGCCCTTTTGGGGGCAAAGAGACCCAGTACTTC.